These T cell receptor beta chains were read from a single sample in a study of blood T cells in healthy people across ages. TCRdb redid the calling of the 5' RACE reads with MiXCR, one entry per CDR3 protein. Of approximately 810,000 distinct CDR3 sequences in the sample, more than 25% were seen once. The sequenced material came from blood. The receptors come from a woman aged 80 or over in good health. CDR3s include the opening cysteine and the closing phenylalanine or tryptophan. A D gene is named only where the DNA matches it firmly. Rows may omit the clone size; those that give it use once, few, many or a size class.

j_gene: TRBJ2-2
v_gene: TRBV28
abundance: few
d_gene: NA
CDR3aa: CASSLPERRTGELFF
CDR3nt: TGTGCCAGCAGTTTACCCGAGCGTAGGACCGGGGAGCTGTTTTTT

j_gene: TRBJ2-2
v_gene: TRBV7-2
abundance: NA
d_gene: NA
CDR3aa: CASSLRGDRKSRNSRELFF
CDR3nt: TGTGCCAGCAGCCTGAGGGGCGACAGGAAGTCCCGGAACTCCCGGGAGCTGTTTTTT

j_gene: TRBJ2-5
v_gene: TRBV24-1
abundance: many
d_gene: TRBD1
CDR3aa: CATSDGQGALETQYF
CDR3nt: TGTGCCACCAGTGATGGACAGGGGGCATTAGAGACCCAGTACTTC

j_gene: TRBJ2-6
v_gene: TRBV6-5
abundance: many
d_gene: NA
CDR3aa: CASSYPRGAGANVLTF
CDR3nt: TGTGCCAGCAGTTACCCCCGCGGGGCCGGGGCCAACGTCCTGACTTTC

j_gene: TRBJ2-7
v_gene: TRBV2
abundance: few
d_gene: TRBD1
CDR3aa: CASSEGGGQDEQYF
CDR3nt: TGTGCCAGCAGTGAAGGAGGGGGACAGGACGAGCAGTACTTC

j_gene: TRBJ1-2
v_gene: TRBV3-1
abundance: few
d_gene: NA
CDR3aa: CASSRQVYGYTF
CDR3nt: TGTGCCAGCAGCCGACAGGTCTATGGCTACACCTTC

j_gene: TRBJ1-2
v_gene: TRBV9
abundance: many
d_gene: NA
CDR3aa: CASSLGVDGYTF
CDR3nt: TGTGCCAGCAGCTTAGGAGTCGATGGCTACACCTTC

j_gene: TRBJ2-6
v_gene: TRBV9
abundance: many
d_gene: NA
CDR3aa: CASSPGFSGANVLTF
CDR3nt: TGTGCCAGCAGCCCAGGGTTCTCTGGGGCCAACGTCCTGACTTTC

j_gene: TRBJ2-5
v_gene: TRBV7-2
abundance: NA
d_gene: NA
CDR3aa: CASSLPQLGQETQYF
CDR3nt: TGTGCCAGCAGCCTACCACAGTTGGGCCAAGAGACCCAGTACTTC

j_gene: TRBJ1-4
v_gene: TRBV5-1
abundance: NA
d_gene: NA
CDR3aa: CASSRGGGLDEKLFF
CDR3nt: TGCGCCAGCAGCAGGGGTGGGGGGCTGGATGAAAAACTGTTTTTT

j_gene: TRBJ2-7
v_gene: TRBV7-2
abundance: many
d_gene: NA
CDR3aa: CASSLGVGDYEQYF
CDR3nt: TGTGCCAGCAGCCTTGGAGTAGGCGACTACGAGCAGTACTTC

j_gene: TRBJ1-3
v_gene: TRBV4-2
abundance: few
d_gene: NA
CDR3aa: CASSGSISGNTIYF
CDR3nt: TGTGCCAGCAGCGGGTCAATTTCTGGAAACACCATATATTTT

j_gene: TRBJ2-5
v_gene: TRBV7-9
abundance: many
d_gene: TRBD1
CDR3aa: CASSSYGTGNQETQYF
CDR3nt: TGTGCCAGCAGCTCCTATGGGACAGGAAACCAAGAGACCCAGTACTTC

j_gene: TRBJ2-3
v_gene: TRBV12-3/TRBV12-4
abundance: NA
d_gene: TRBD1
CDR3aa: CASSDRQGGRTDVQYF
CDR3nt: TGTGCCAGCAGCGATCGACAGGGCGGTCGCACAGATGTGCAGTATTTT

j_gene: TRBJ1-2
v_gene: TRBV28
abundance: few
d_gene: NA
CDR3aa: CASNNQGCYGYTF
CDR3nt: TGTGCCAGCAATAATCAGGGGTGCTATGGCTACACCTTC

j_gene: TRBJ2-1
v_gene: TRBV29-1
abundance: NA
d_gene: NA
CDR3aa: CSVEWWQGDYNEQFF
CDR3nt: TGCAGCGTTGAGTGGTGGCAGGGTGACTACAATGAGCAGTTCTTC

j_gene: TRBJ2-3
v_gene: TRBV12-3/TRBV12-4
abundance: many
d_gene: TRBD2
CDR3aa: CASRRGGGLDTQYF
CDR3nt: TGTGCCAGCAGGCGGGGGGGCGGTTTAGATACGCAGTATTTT

j_gene: TRBJ2-7
v_gene: TRBV6-2/TRBV6-3
abundance: NA
d_gene: NA
CDR3aa: CASSYAQGLSEQYF
CDR3nt: TGTGCCAGCAGTTACGCGCAGGGGTTGAGCGAGCAGTACTTC

j_gene: TRBJ2-3
v_gene: TRBV7-8
abundance: many
d_gene: NA
CDR3aa: CASSPTDSDTQYF
CDR3nt: TGTGCCAGCTCCCCGACGGACTCAGATACGCAGTATTTT

j_gene: TRBJ2-5
v_gene: TRBV10-3
abundance: many
d_gene: TRBD1
CDR3aa: CAIKSSGTGTDEQYF
CDR3nt: TGTGCCATCAAATCCTCCGGGACAGGGACTGATGAGCAGTACTTC

j_gene: TRBJ2-3
v_gene: TRBV6-1
abundance: few
d_gene: TRBD2
CDR3aa: CASSEIAGGHTDAQYF
CDR3nt: TGTGCCAGCAGTGAAATTGCGGGGGGGCACACAGATGCGCAGTATTTT

j_gene: TRBJ2-1
v_gene: TRBV4-2
abundance: many
d_gene: TRBD2
CDR3aa: CASSQVSGGHYNEQFF
CDR3nt: TGTGCCAGCAGCCAAGTCAGCGGGGGGCACTACAATGAGCAGTTCTTC

j_gene: TRBJ2-7
v_gene: TRBV27
abundance: NA
d_gene: NA
CDR3aa: CASSTINRPYEQYF
CDR3nt: TGTGCCAGCAGCACGATCAACAGACCCTACGAGCAGTACTTC

j_gene: TRBJ2-7
v_gene: TRBV5-1
abundance: many
d_gene: TRBD1
CDR3aa: CASSPTGNYEQYF
CDR3nt: TGCGCCAGCAGCCCGACAGGGAACTACGAGCAGTACTTC

j_gene: TRBJ2-7
v_gene: TRBV20-1
abundance: NA
d_gene: TRBD1
CDR3aa: CSAPPDRGLLEQYF
CDR3nt: TGCAGTGCCCCCCCGGACAGGGGTCTTCTTGAGCAGTACTTC

j_gene: TRBJ2-3
v_gene: TRBV5-1
abundance: NA
d_gene: NA
CDR3aa: CVSSLSLPRLYSDTQYF
CDR3nt: TGCGTCAGCAGCTTGTCGTTACCGCGGCTTTATTCAGATACGCAGTATTTT